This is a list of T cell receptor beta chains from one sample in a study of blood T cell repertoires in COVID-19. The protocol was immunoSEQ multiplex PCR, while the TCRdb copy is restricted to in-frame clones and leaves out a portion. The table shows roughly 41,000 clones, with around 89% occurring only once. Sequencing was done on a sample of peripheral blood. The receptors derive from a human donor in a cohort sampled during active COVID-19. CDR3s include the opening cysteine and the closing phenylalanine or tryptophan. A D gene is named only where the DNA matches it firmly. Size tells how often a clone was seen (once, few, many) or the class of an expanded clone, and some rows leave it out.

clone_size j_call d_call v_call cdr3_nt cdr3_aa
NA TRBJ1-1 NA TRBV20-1 TGCAGTGCTAGGACGGGCACTGAAGCTTTCTTT CSARTGTEAFF
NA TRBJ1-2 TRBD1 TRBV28 TGTGCCAGCAGTCCCTGGACAGGGGATGGCTACACCTTC CASSPWTGDGYTF
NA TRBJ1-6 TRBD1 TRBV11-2 TGTGCCAGCAGCTTAGCTGGGACAGGGAGGAATTCACCCCTCCACTTT CASSLAGTGRNSPLHF
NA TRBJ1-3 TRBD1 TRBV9 TGTGCCAGCAGCGTAGGGTGGGACAGCTCTGGAAACACCATATATTTT CASSVGWDSSGNTIYF
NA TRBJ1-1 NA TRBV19 TGTGCCAGTAGGCAACAGGGCCTAATGAACACTGAAGCTTTCTTT CASRQQGLMNTEAFF
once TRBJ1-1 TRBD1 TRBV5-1 TGCGCCAGCAGCTTGGGGACAGGGGTTTTAACTGAAGCTTTCTTT CASSLGTGVLTEAFF
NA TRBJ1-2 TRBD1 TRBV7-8 TGTGCCAGCAGCGCGGGACAGGGAGCTAACTATGGCTACACCTTC CASSAGQGANYGYTF
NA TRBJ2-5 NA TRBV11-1 TGTGCCAGCAGCTTAGGGGCAGGGCAGCAAGAGACCCAGTACTTC CASSLGAGQQETQYF
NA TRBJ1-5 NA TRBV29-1 TGCAGCGTTGCCCCCGGGCCCCGGGGGGATCAGCCCCAGCATTTT CSVAPGPRGDQPQHF
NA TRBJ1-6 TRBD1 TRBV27 TGTGCCAGCAGTTTGGACAGGGTTAATTCACCCCTCCACTTT CASSLDRVNSPLHF
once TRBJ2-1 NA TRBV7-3 TGTGCCAGCAGCCCCCAGGGTGATGAGCAGTTCTTC CASSPQGDEQFF
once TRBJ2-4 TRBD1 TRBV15 TGTGCCACCAGCCCGGACAGGTCTGCCAAAAACATTCAGTACTTC CATSPDRSAKNIQYF
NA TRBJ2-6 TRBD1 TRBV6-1 TGTGCCAGCAGTGTACAGGGGGGTATTGCTGGGGCCAACGTCCTGACTTTC CASSVQGGIAGANVLTF
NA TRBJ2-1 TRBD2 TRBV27 TGTGCCAGCAGTCGTGGGACTAGCGGATACAATGAGCAGTTCTTC CASSRGTSGYNEQFF
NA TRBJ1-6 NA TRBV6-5 TGTGCCAGCGGCCACCGGGACACCCTTTCACCCCTCCACTTT CASGHRDTLSPLHF
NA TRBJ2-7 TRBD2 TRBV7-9 TGTGCCAGCAGTTCTCCGGCGGGAGGGAATTACGAGCAGTACTTC CASSSPAGGNYEQYF
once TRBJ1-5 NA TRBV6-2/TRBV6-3 TGTGCCAGCAGTTACGATCGGCAGCCCCAGCATTTT CASSYDRQPQHF
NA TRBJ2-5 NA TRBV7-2 TGTGCCAGTGCCCCGAAGCGGGCTTGGGGAGAGACCCAGTACTTC CASAPKRAWGETQYF
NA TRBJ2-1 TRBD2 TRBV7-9 TGTGCCAGCAGCGTCTCGTGGACTAGCGGGAGCGATGAGCAGTTCTTC CASSVSWTSGSDEQFF
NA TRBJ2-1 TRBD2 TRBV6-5 TGTGCCAGCAGTCCCGGGACTAGCGGTCACAATGAGCAGTTCTTC CASSPGTSGHNEQFF
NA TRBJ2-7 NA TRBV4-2 TGTGCCAGCAGCCCAGTCGGGGAGGTGCAGTACTTC CASSPVGEVQYF
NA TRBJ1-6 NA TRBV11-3 TGTGCCAGCAGCTTTCAGGCTTTTAATTCACCCCTCCACTTT CASSFQAFNSPLHF
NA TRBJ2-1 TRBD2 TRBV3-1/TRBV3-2 TGTGCCAGCAGCAGATTCCAGACCGGGACTAGCTCCTACAATGAGCAGTTCTTC CASSRFQTGTSSYNEQFF
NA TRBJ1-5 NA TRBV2 TGTGCCAGCAGTGAGGGGCCTCATCAGCCCCAGCATTTT CASSEGPHQPQHF
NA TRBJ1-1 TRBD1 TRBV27 TGTGCCAGCAGTCCGAGCAGGGGGCGCCTCAACACTGAAGCTTTCTTT CASSPSRGRLNTEAFF
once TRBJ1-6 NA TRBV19 TGTGCCAGTAGTATCCGATCTACAGGGCGGCTAAATAATTCACCCCTCCACTTT CASSIRSTGRLNNSPLHF
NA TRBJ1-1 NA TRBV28 TGTGCCAGCAGTTTAGAGGGGGTACTGAACACTGAAGCTTTCTTT CASSLEGVLNTEAFF
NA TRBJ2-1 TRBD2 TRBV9 TGTGCCAGCAGCGTAGGGACTAGCGATTACAATGAGCAGTTCTTC CASSVGTSDYNEQFF
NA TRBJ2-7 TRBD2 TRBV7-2 TGTGCCAGCAGCCTGCTAGAGCGGGGGTCCTACGAGCAGTACTTC CASSLLERGSYEQYF
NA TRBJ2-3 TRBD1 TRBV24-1 TGTGCCACCAGGCAGGGGGCCCCCGCGGCTTGCACAGATACGCAGTATTTT CATRQGAPAACTDTQYF
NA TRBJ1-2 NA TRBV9 TGTGCCAGCAGCAGCGGGACATCCTATGGCTACACCTTC CASSSGTSYGYTF
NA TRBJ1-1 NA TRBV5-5 TGTGCCAGCAGCCACACCAGTGAACAGACTGAAGCTTTCTTT CASSHTSEQTEAFF
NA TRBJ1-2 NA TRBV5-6 TGTGCCAGCAGCTGGGAGGATCGGGGCTACACCTTC CASSWEDRGYTF
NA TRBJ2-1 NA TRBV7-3 TGTGCCAGCAGCTTAAGAGCCGGTGACTACCAGGGGTACAATGAGCAGTTCTTC CASSLRAGDYQGYNEQFF
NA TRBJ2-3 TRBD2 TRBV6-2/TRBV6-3 TGTGCCAGCAGTTACTCTGCCGACTGGGGGTCGGCGGGAGTGGGTCCAGATACGCAGTATTTT CASSYSADWGSAGVGPDTQYF
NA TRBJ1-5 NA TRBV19 TGTGCCAGTAGTATGGGGGGAGATCAGCCCCAGCATTTT CASSMGGDQPQHF
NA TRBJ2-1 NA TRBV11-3 TGTGCCAGCAGCTTAGCACAAGACTACAATGAGCAGTTCTTC CASSLAQDYNEQFF
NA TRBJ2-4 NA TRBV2 TGTGCCAGCAGGAGTACAGGCTTAGCCAAAAACATTCAGTACTTC CASRSTGLAKNIQYF
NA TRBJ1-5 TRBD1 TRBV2 TGTGCCAGCGTCTCGGGACAGGGAGATCAGCCCCAGCATTTT CASVSGQGDQPQHF
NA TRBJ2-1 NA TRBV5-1 TGCGCCAGCAGCTTTGGAGGGCCGGATGAGCAGTTCTTC CASSFGGPDEQFF
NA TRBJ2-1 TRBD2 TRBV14 TGTGCCAGCAGCCGGACCGGGACTAGGCGGTCCTACAATGAGCAGTTCTTC CASSRTGTRRSYNEQFF